This TCR beta chain appears in the sequencing data of a study of blood T cell repertoires in COVID-19. Profiled with immunoSEQ multiplex PCR; TCRdb holds only in-frame clones, not every one. The sample shows roughly 200,000 clones, around 90% of them seen only once. Participant reports of clinical history set cohort assignment. With 5 bases clipped from V and 5 bases from J, the junction kept 11 bases outside the gene matches. Germline V gene lookup returns CDR1 SGHAT and CDR2 FQNNGV. The length of the CDR3 is 15 residues. The sequence derives from a man aged 18 to 29 with acute COVID-19. Sample: PBMCs or T cells enriched from blood (not recorded which). The rearrangement uses TRBV11-2 and TRBJ1-1; 7 bases align to TRBD1. In nucleotides, the CDR3 is TGTGCCAGCAGCCTATCAAGAGGGGGCAATACTGAAGCTTTCTTT. Protein product: CASSLSRGGNTEAFF.